The TCR beta chain under discussion was sequenced for a study of blood T cell repertoires in COVID-19. Study details: Acute and convalescent COVID-19 specimens originated in the United States, Italy and Spain.

Germline values: CDR1 LNHDA, CDR2 SQIVND (reference sequence). V was pared by 5 bases and J by 0 bases, with 19 bases between. This CDR3 region has 18 residues. Authors' methods: Reference gene primer amplification in the assay estimated nucleated cell counts. Clones were read by immunoSEQ multiplex PCR, and TCRdb kept only the in-frame ones, dropping some. The V and J calls and the clone size are those of that table, but D and trimming were determined from the DNA. Of around 190,000 clones in the sample, 84% were seen once. Sequencing input: peripheral blood. J is TRBJ2-2 and V is TRBV19; D possibly corresponds to TRBD1 (6 bases). The sequence derives from a human donor in a cohort sampled during active COVID-19. The CDR3, as DNA: TGTGCCAGTAGTGGGGGTTACAGGGTGGCTGCGAACACCGGGGAGCTGTTTTTT. It codes for CASSGGYRVAANTGELFF.